Listed here are 25 T cell receptor beta chains from one sample, sequenced in a study of T-cell reconstitution after alpha-beta-depleted transplantation in children. Unique molecular identifiers tagged the TCRbeta library. TCRdb reanalysed the PCR reads using MiXCR and keeps one entry per CDR3 protein. The sample shows a few hundred thousand distinct CDR3 sequences, 8% to 9.5% of them seen only once. This specimen consisted of PBMCs from the stem cell graft donor, obtained from the stem cell graft. These receptors originate from a human donor who donated a stem cell graft to a child with acute lymphoblastic leukemia.

This clonotype was counted ten times or more. The chain employs TRBV5-5 and TRBJ2-7, with D perhaps TRBD1 (5 bases). The germline V gene encodes CDR1 SGHKS and CDR2 YYEKEE (reference sequence). The CDR3 loop spans 13 amino acids. The V gene lost 2 bases and the J gene lost 6 bases, with 12 bases spanning the gap. The CDR3 region is CASSFQGRSEQYF. For the CDR3, the DNA is TGTGCCAGCAGCTTCCAGGGTAGGAGCGAGCAGTACTTC.

The chain is built from TRBV29-1 and TRBJ1-1; the D is unclear. Germline V gene sequence: CDR1 SQVTM, CDR2 ANQGSEA. V lost 6 bases, J lost 0 bases, and 14 bases lay in between. The CDR3 spans 14 residues. CDR3 nucleotides: TGCAGCGTGGGGTTCGGAGGAATGAACACTGAAGCTTTCTTT. Its protein product is CSVGFGGMNTEAFF. The full variable domain, rest sourced from reference TRBV29-1 and TRBJ1-1, is SAVISQKPSRDICQRGTSLTIQCQVDSQVTMMFWYRQQPGQSLTLIATANQGSEATYESGFVIDKFPISRPNLTFSTLTVSNMSPEDSSIYLCSVGFGGMNTEAFFGQGTRLTVV.

This clonotype was observed many times. The chain combines TRBV9 with TRBJ2-7; D is undetermined. Per the germline V gene, CDR1 is SGDLS and CDR2 is YYNGEE. V was trimmed by 3 bases and J by 3 bases, leaving 10 bases between them. This CDR3 is built from 13 residues. CDR3 sequence reads: CASSATPDYEQYF. CDR3 in DNA: TGTGCCAGCAGCGCGACTCCCGACTACGAGCAGTACTTC.

This chain joins TRBV20-1 and TRBJ1-5, with D maybe TRBD1 (6 bases). V lost 1 base, J lost 6 bases, and 10 bases lay in between. This CDR3 is 13 amino acids long. CDR1 DFQATT and CDR2 SNEGSKA come from the germline V gene (reference sequence). CDR3 loop: CSARGGGSQPQHF. The CDR3 nucleotides are TGCAGTGCTAGAGGAGGGGGAAGTCAGCCCCAGCATTTT.

This clonotype is classed as medium-sized. The V and J genes are TRBV4-1 and TRBJ1-2; D gene ambiguous. Trimming took off 0 bases at V and 7 bases at J, with 12 bases between the two ends. The V gene's germline CDR1 is MGHRA and CDR2 YSYEKL. The CDR3 is 14 residues long. CDR3 nucleotide sequence: TGCGCCAGCAGCCAAGATCGCATGACGGGTGGCTACACCTTC. It is translated as CASSQDRMTGGYTF.

This rearrangement joins TRBV24-1 to TRBJ1-5, with 9 bases identical to TRBD1. The CDR3 totals 15 residues. V trimming: 9 bases; J trimming: 7 bases; junction bases outside the gene matches: 12. Germline CDR1 is KGHDR and CDR2 is SFDVKD. The CDR3 spells CATQSGTGFGQPQHF. The CDR3 DNA reads as TGTGCCACCCAGTCCGGGACAGGGTTTGGACAGCCCCAGCATTTT.

By share of the sample, this clonotype is medium-sized. The V gene is TRBV12-3 or TRBV12-4, the J gene TRBJ1-1; D gene unclear. The CDR3 runs 11 residues. V was pared by 5 bases and J by 8 bases, with 9 bases between. The CDR3 DNA sequence: TGTGCCAGCAGTAGAGGTCCAGAAGCTTTCTTT. This encodes CASSRGPEAFF.

This clonotype came up many times. This rearrangement joins TRBV6-4 to TRBJ2-1; TRBD1 might be the D (5 bases). Germline V gene sequence: CDR1 MRHNA, CDR2 SNTAGT. The V and J ends lost 5 bases and 7 bases respectively, with 12 bases between them. CDR3 size: 13 residues. The CDR3 protein is CASSSTVTNEQFF. As DNA, the CDR3 is TGTGCCAGCAGTTCGACAGTGACGAATGAGCAGTTCTTC.

V gene TRBV10-3 combines with J gene TRBJ1-2, with no clear D. V was cut by 3 bases and J by 8 bases, with 10 bases left in between. Germline assignment: CDR1 ENHRY and CDR2 SYGVKD. The length of the CDR3 is 12 residues. The CDR3 DNA is TGTGCCATCAGTGACGGAGGGTACGGCTACACCTTC. This gives the protein CAISDGGYGYTF.

This clonotype was detected many times. The chain carries TRBV20-1 and TRBJ2-5; D may be TRBD2 (5 bases). This CDR3 contains 13 residues. V was shortened by 4 bases and J by 5 bases, with 14 bases between the two germline ends. Germline V gene lookup returns CDR1 DFQATT and CDR2 SNEGSKA (reference sequence). CDR3 loop: CSAIGNEGETQYF. For the CDR3, the DNA is TGCAGTGCTATCGGGAACGAAGGGGAGACCCAGTACTTC.

On this clonotype: This clone may be a read error of a much larger clone one base away. The chain uses TRBV12-3 or TRBV12-4 and TRBJ1-1; D gene ambiguous. The CDR3 is 14 residues long. CDR3 sequence (DNA): TGTGCCTGCAGTATAGGAGGGCTAGGCACTGAAGCTTTCTTT. Translating gives CACSIGGLGTEAFF.

V is TRBV3-1 and J is TRBJ2-5; D possibly corresponds to TRBD2 (6 bases). The CDR3 extends over 15 amino acids. V dropped 6 bases and J dropped 2 bases, with 16 bases sitting between them. Germline loops: CDR1 LGHDT, CDR2 YNNKEL (reference sequence). As DNA, the CDR3 is TGTGCCAGCAGTCACCGGAGACTAGATCAAGAGACCCAGTACTTC. Translation gives CASSHRRLDQETQYF.

The V call is TRBV3-1, the J call TRBJ2-7, with no clear D. Trimming removed 4 bases from V and 4 bases from J, with 11 bases in between. The CDR3 spans 13 residues. The germline gives CDR1 LGHDT, CDR2 YNNKEL (reference sequence). CDR3 sequence: CASSPEGLYEQYF. For the CDR3, the DNA is TGTGCCAGCAGCCCCGAAGGCCTTTACGAGCAGTACTTC.

In its sample, this clonotype was seen a few times. The chain has TRBV7-9 and TRBJ2-5; D possibly uses TRBD1 or TRBD2 (5 bases each). This CDR3 is 14 amino acids long. The germline V gene has CDR1 SEHNR and CDR2 FQNEAQ (reference sequence). V was cut by 6 bases and J by 2 bases, with 13 bases left in between. The CDR3 sequence: CASRGVEEQETQYF. CDR3 sequence (DNA): TGTGCCAGCAGGGGGGTTGAGGAACAAGAGACCCAGTACTTC.

This clonotype was observed a handful of times. The chain employs TRBV10-3 and TRBJ2-1, with 8 bases lining up with TRBD2. Germline V lookup: CDR1 ENHRY, CDR2 SYGVKD. The CDR3 extends over 15 amino acids. The V segment lost 2 bases and the J segment 0 bases; nucleotides outside the gene matches: 0. The CDR3 protein is CAISETSGSYNEQFF. The CDR3 DNA is TGTGCCATCAGTGAGACTAGCGGCTCCTACAATGAGCAGTTCTTC.

The rearrangement links TRBV5-1 to TRBJ2-7, with D possibly being TRBD1 (6 bases). The CDR3 loop spans 11 amino acids. Germline loops: CDR1 SGHRS, CDR2 YFSETQ. V lost 7 bases, J lost 3 bases, and 8 bases lay in between. The CDR3 reads CASAGDYEQYF. The DNA of the CDR3 is TGCGCCAGCGCAGGGGACTACGAGCAGTACTTC.

The sample holds many counts of this clonotype. This chain uses TRBV27 with TRBJ1-1; D call uncertain. Looked up from germline, CDR1 is MNHEY and CDR2 is SMNVEV (reference sequence). Trimming removed 2 bases at V and 7 bases at J, with 5 bases between. The CDR3 covers 11 residues. The CDR3 region is CASSLAGEAFF. DNA for the CDR3: TGTGCCAGCAGTTTAGCGGGTGAAGCTTTCTTT.

V gene TRBV3-1 combines with J gene TRBJ2-7; D remains unclear. Germline loops: CDR1 LGHDT, CDR2 YNNKEL (reference sequence). This CDR3 has 14 amino acids. V was cut by 4 bases and J by 0 bases, with 10 bases left in between. CDR3 nucleotides: TGTGCCAGCAGCCTTGGGCAGAACTCCTACGAGCAGTACTTC. Protein sequence: CASSLGQNSYEQYF.

This clonotype was picked up a small number of times. V usage is TRBV10-1 and J usage is TRBJ1-2; 10 nucleotides agree with TRBD1. The junction had 5 bases not matched to a gene; V was cut back by 8 bases and J by 8 bases. Germline-derived CDR1 and CDR2 are WNHNN and SYGVQD (reference sequence). This CDR3 has 12 residues. The DNA of the CDR3 is TGCGCCAGCGCCGGGACAGGGGTCGGCTACACCTTC. Protein: CASAGTGVGYTF.

V is TRBV20-1 and J is TRBJ1-2; D might be TRBD1 (5 bases). Germline CDR1 DFQATT, CDR2 SNEGSKA (reference sequence). The CDR3 sequence is 13 residues long. Trimming stripped 3 bases from V and 8 bases from J, with 16 bases between. CDR3 in amino acids: CSASSRQGGGYTF. The CDR3 DNA is TGCAGTGCTAGTTCGCGGCAGGGAGGCGGCTACACCTTC.

Ten or more counts support this clonotype. The chain employs TRBV6-5 and TRBJ2-7; 9 nucleotides align to TRBD2. The V gene end was trimmed by 2 bases and the J gene end by 4 bases; junction bases not matched to a gene: 3. The length of the CDR3 is 14 residues. Germline assignment: CDR1 MNHEY and CDR2 SVGAGI. The CDR3 region is CASSYLSGGYEQYF. The CDR3 coding sequence is TGTGCCAGCAGTTACCTTAGCGGGGGATACGAGCAGTACTTC.

The rearrangement links TRBV7-2 to TRBJ2-5, with D tentatively TRBD2 (7 bases). Germline values: CDR1 SGHTA, CDR2 FQGNSA. V was trimmed by 5 bases and J by 2 bases, leaving 12 bases between them. There are 14 residues in the CDR3. The CDR3 protein is CASSMGGAQETQYF. CDR3 nucleotides: TGTGCCAGCAGCATGGGGGGGGCTCAAGAGACCCAGTACTTC.

The sample holds a few counts of this clonotype. The V call is TRBV9, the J call TRBJ2-6; 7 nucleotides line up with TRBD2. Per the germline V gene, CDR1 is SGDLS and CDR2 is YYNGEE. CDR3 size: 15 residues. V lost 0 bases, J lost 14 bases, and 11 bases stayed unmatched. The CDR3 DNA sequence: TGTGCCAGCAGCGTAGGGGGAGGGGTGGCCAAGCTCCTGACTTTC. Residues: CASSVGGGVAKLLTF.

The CDR3 protein is CASSQTARDRDNSPLHF. For the CDR3, the DNA is TGCGCCAGCAGCCAAACCGCTCGGGACAGAGACAATTCACCCCTCCACTTT. This rearrangement joins TRBV4-3 to TRBJ1-6, with 7 bases matching TRBD1. Germline assignment: CDR1 LGHNA and CDR2 YSLEER. CDR3 length: 17 amino acids. J was trimmed by 7 bases and V by 2 bases; bases with no gene match: 11.

This clonotype was seen more than once but under ten times. V and J are TRBV25-1 and TRBJ2-1; TRBD2 matches at 7 bases. This CDR3 is 12 amino acids long. Germline V lookup: CDR1 MGHDK, CDR2 SYGVNS. The V segment lost 8 bases and the J segment 10 bases; nucleotides outside the gene matches: 8. The CDR3 loop is CASGLDPLEQFF. The CDR3 DNA reads as TGTGCCAGCGGACTAGATCCCCTAGAGCAGTTCTTC.